This is a list of T cell receptor beta chains from one sample in a study of blood T cell repertoires in COVID-19. Generated by immunoSEQ multiplex PCR, the TCRdb table keeps only in-frame clones and is missing some. The table includes fewer than 300,000 clones, 85% detected once. Sequenced material: PBMCs or T cells enriched from blood (not recorded which). These receptors were taken from a woman aged 50 to 65 who had recovered from COVID-19. Both conserved end residues are part of each CDR3. The order of the fields is J gene, V gene, D gene, clone size, CDR3 protein, CDR3 DNA. D genes are given only for firm matches. Rows give clone size only sometimes, using once, few, many, or a class for an expanded clone.

>TRBJ1-2|TRBV7-9|-|-
CASSLDTGNYGYAF
TGTGCCAGCAGCTTAGATACGGGGAACTATGGCTACGCCTTC
>TRBJ2-1|TRBV19|TRBD1|-
CASAGQGAGEQFF
TGTGCCAGTGCCGGACAGGGGGCCGGTGAGCAGTTCTTC
>TRBJ1-2|TRBV4-1|TRBD1|-
CASSQAETGPAGYTF
TGCGCCAGCAGCCAAGCAGAGACAGGGCCCGCAGGCTACACCTTC
>TRBJ2-1|TRBV7-2|TRBD1|few
CASSPGQVRSDEQFF
TGTGCCAGCAGCCCTGGACAGGTCAGGAGCGATGAGCAGTTCTTC
>TRBJ2-2|TRBV19|-|-
CASRGQDITGELFF
TGTGCCAGTAGGGGGCAGGACATCACCGGGGAGCTGTTTTTT
>TRBJ1-2|TRBV10-3|-|-
CAISGGANYGYTF
TGTGCCATCAGTGGGGGGGCTAACTATGGCTACACCTTC
>TRBJ2-7|TRBV28|TRBD2|-
CASSPPGGPHSYEQYF
TGTGCCAGCAGCCCCCCGGGGGGGCCGCACTCCTACGAGCAGTACTTC
>TRBJ1-6|TRBV9|-|-
CASSAQGGYSPLHF
TGTGCCAGCAGCGCTCAGGGCGGATACTCACCCCTCCACTTT
>TRBJ2-2|TRBV7-9|TRBD2|-
CASSFGLARNTGELFF
TGTGCCAGCAGCTTTGGACTAGCGCGGAACACCGGGGAGCTGTTTTTT
>TRBJ1-2|TRBV7-7|-|-
CASSHTSGFREGYTF
TGTGCCAGCAGCCACACGAGCGGATTTCGGGAAGGCTACACCTTC
>TRBJ1-6|TRBV3-1/TRBV3-2|-|-
CASSPTESYNSPLHF
TGTGCCAGCAGCCCGACAGAATCCTATAATTCACCCCTCCACTTT
>TRBJ2-1|TRBV30|-|-
CAWAWGDSYNEQFF
TGTGCCTGGGCGTGGGGGGACTCCTACAATGAGCAGTTCTTC
>TRBJ1-1|TRBV11-2|TRBD1|once
CASSLPTGRGTEAFF
TGTGCCAGCAGCCTCCCGACAGGGCGAGGCACTGAAGCTTTCTTT
>TRBJ2-5|TRBV25-1|TRBD2|-
CASNPSTSGVQETQYF
TGTGCCAGCAACCCGTCGACTAGCGGGGTCCAAGAGACCCAGTACTTC
>TRBJ1-6|TRBV19|TRBD1|-
CASSMGQGGQSPLHF
TGTGCCAGTAGTATGGGACAGGGAGGTCAGTCACCCCTCCACTTT
>TRBJ1-3|TRBV30|-|-
CAWSPPGNTIYF
TGTGCCTGGAGCCCTCCCGGAAACACCATATATTTT
>TRBJ2-2|TRBV27|TRBD2|once
CASSPRGSGKAGELFF
TGTGCCAGCAGTCCCCGGGGTAGCGGGAAAGCCGGGGAGCTGTTTTTT
>TRBJ2-3|TRBV7-2|-|-
CASRIAADTQYF
TGTGCCAGCAGAATAGCAGCCGATACGCAGTATTTT
>TRBJ1-2|TRBV7-9|-|-
CASSAQGGNGYTF
TGTGCCAGCAGCGCCCAGGGAGGGAATGGCTACACCTTC
>TRBJ1-4|TRBV29-1|-|-
CSVGRGGNEKLFF
TGCAGCGTTGGAAGAGGGGGTAATGAAAAACTGTTTTTT
>TRBJ1-1|TRBV5-1|-|-
CASSLVQFTEAFF
TGCGCCAGCAGCTTGGTACAGTTCACTGAAGCTTTCTTT
>TRBJ2-3|TRBV4-1|TRBD1|-
CASSRRDRAGDTQYF
TGCGCCAGCAGTCGACGGGACAGGGCAGGTGATACGCAGTATTTT
>TRBJ1-1|TRBV19|-|-
CASSSQGTSTLNTEAFF
TGTGCCAGTAGTTCCCAGGGGACCTCCACTCTGAACACTGAAGCTTTCTTT
>TRBJ2-2|TRBV2|TRBD1|-
CASSGTDYTGELFF
TGTGCCAGCAGCGGGACAGATTACACCGGGGAGCTGTTTTTT
>TRBJ2-1|TRBV5-8|TRBD2|-
CASSPLSPIAGVNEQFF
TGTGCCAGCAGCCCCCTCAGTCCCATAGCGGGAGTAAATGAGCAGTTCTTC
>TRBJ2-2|TRBV5-6|-|-
CASSPAVTGELFF
TGTGCCAGCAGCCCGGCGGTCACCGGGGAGCTGTTTTTT
>TRBJ2-7|TRBV6-5|TRBD1|-
CASIPQGAFYEQYF
TGTGCCAGCATTCCACAGGGGGCGTTCTACGAGCAGTACTTC
>TRBJ1-1|TRBV5-1|TRBD1|-
CASSTGQVNTEAFF
TGCGCCAGCAGCACTGGACAGGTTAACACTGAAGCTTTCTTT
>TRBJ2-3|TRBV5-1|TRBD2|-
CASSDGTSGGAWTDTQYF
TGCGCCAGCAGCGACGGGACTAGCGGGGGGGCCTGGACAGATACGCAGTATTTT
>TRBJ2-1|TRBV11-3|-|-
CASSPRLVNEQFF
TGTGCCAGCAGCCCGCGACTAGTCAATGAGCAGTTCTTC
>TRBJ2-3|TRBV5-6|TRBD2|-
CASSRVSGGRRSDTQYF
TGTGCCAGCAGCCGGGTAAGCGGCGGGAGAAGATCAGATACGCAGTATTTT
>TRBJ1-2|TRBV6-5|TRBD1|-
CASRDRGLGYTF
TGTGCCAGCAGGGACAGGGGGCTAGGCTACACCTTC
>TRBJ2-5|TRBV28|TRBD1|-
CASSLSGTARETQYF
TGTGCCAGCAGTTTATCCGGGACAGCGCGGGAGACCCAGTACTTC
>TRBJ1-6|TRBV13|-|-
CASSPAGSSYNSPLHF
TGTGCCAGCAGCCCGGCGGGGAGCTCCTATAATTCACCCCTCCACTTT
>TRBJ1-4|TRBV9|-|-
CASSVGHTATNEKLFF
TGTGCCAGCAGCGTAGGACATACAGCAACTAATGAAAAACTGTTTTTT
>TRBJ2-6|TRBV6-5|-|-
CASSYTQDSGANVLTF
TGTGCCAGCAGTTACACGCAGGACTCTGGGGCCAACGTCCTGACTTTC
>TRBJ1-5|TRBV28|-|-
CASSSPPGGRSQPQHF
TGTGCCAGCAGTTCCCCCCCCGGGGGGCGAAGTCAGCCCCAGCATTTT
>TRBJ2-5|TRBV7-3|TRBD2|-
CASTASGVETQYF
TGTGCCAGCACGGCTAGCGGGGTGGAGACCCAGTACTTC
>TRBJ1-4|TRBV18|-|-
CASSPGQSNEKLFF
TGTGCCAGCTCACCAGGACAGTCTAATGAAAAACTGTTTTTT
>TRBJ2-7|TRBV6-2/TRBV6-3|TRBD2|-
CASSYSAGGSSYEQYF
TGTGCCAGCAGTTACTCTGCGGGGGGGAGCTCCTACGAGCAGTACTTC
>TRBJ2-3|TRBV24-1|-|-
CATSERDTQYF
TGTGCCACCAGTGAGAGAGATACGCAGTATTTT